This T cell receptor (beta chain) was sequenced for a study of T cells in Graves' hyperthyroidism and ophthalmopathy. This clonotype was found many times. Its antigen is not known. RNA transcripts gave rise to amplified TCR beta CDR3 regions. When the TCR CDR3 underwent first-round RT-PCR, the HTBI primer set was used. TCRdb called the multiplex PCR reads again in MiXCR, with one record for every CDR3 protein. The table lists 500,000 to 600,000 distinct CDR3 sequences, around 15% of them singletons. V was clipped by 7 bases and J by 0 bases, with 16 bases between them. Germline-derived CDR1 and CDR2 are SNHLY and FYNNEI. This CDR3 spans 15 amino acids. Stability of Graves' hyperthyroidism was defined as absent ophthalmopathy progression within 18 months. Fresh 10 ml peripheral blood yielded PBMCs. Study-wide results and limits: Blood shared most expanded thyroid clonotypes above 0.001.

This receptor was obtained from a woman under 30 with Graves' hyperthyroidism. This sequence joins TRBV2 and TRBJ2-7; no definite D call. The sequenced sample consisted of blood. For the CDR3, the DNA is TGTGCCAGCAAACCGAGACGGGCAAGCTCCTACGAGCAGTACTTC. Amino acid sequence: CASKPRRASSYEQYF. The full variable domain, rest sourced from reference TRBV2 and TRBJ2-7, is EPEVTQTPSHQVTQMGQEVILRCVPISNHLYFYWYRQILGQKVEFLVSFYNNEISEKSEIFDDQFSVERPDGSNFTLKIRSTKLEDSAMYFCASKPRRASSYEQYFGPGTRLTVT.